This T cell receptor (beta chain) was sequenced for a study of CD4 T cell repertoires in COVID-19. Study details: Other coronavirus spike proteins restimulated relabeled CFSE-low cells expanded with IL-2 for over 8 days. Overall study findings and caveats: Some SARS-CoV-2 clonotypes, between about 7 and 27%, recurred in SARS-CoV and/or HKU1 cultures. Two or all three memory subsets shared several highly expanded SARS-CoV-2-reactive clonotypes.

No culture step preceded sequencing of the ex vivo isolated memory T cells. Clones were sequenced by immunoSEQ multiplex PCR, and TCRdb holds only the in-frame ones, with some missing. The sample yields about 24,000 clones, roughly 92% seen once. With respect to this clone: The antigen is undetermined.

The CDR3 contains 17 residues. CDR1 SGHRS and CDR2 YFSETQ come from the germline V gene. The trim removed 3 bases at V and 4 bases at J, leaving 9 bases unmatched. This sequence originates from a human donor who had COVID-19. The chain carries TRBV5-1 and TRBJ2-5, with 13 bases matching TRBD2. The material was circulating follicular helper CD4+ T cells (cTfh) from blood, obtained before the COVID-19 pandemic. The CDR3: CASSSGVGLAGRETQYF. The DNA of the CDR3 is TGCGCCAGCAGCTCGGGGGTGGGACTAGCGGGACGAGAGACCCAGTACTTC.